This T cell receptor beta chain was profiled in a study of T-cell reconstitution after alpha-beta-depleted transplantation in children. Germline CDR1 is ENHRY and CDR2 is SYGVKD. The CDR3 is made up of 12 amino acids. Trimming took 3 bases from V and 5 from J, leaving 7 bases between them. For TCRbeta, the library was prepared with unique molecular identifiers. From the PCR reads, TCRdb called clonotypes with MiXCR, one entry per CDR3 protein. The sample holds approximately 200,000 distinct CDR3 sequences, approximately 14% seen once. The V and J genes are TRBV10-3 and TRBJ2-5, with D unresolved. The sequence was collected from a human donor who donated a stem cell graft to a child with acute lymphoblastic leukemia. The specimen was PBMCs from the stem cell graft donor, collected from the stem cell graft. The CDR3 DNA sequence: TGTGCCATCAGTGAAGAACCGGAGACCCAGTACTTC. Translating it yields CAISEEPETQYF.